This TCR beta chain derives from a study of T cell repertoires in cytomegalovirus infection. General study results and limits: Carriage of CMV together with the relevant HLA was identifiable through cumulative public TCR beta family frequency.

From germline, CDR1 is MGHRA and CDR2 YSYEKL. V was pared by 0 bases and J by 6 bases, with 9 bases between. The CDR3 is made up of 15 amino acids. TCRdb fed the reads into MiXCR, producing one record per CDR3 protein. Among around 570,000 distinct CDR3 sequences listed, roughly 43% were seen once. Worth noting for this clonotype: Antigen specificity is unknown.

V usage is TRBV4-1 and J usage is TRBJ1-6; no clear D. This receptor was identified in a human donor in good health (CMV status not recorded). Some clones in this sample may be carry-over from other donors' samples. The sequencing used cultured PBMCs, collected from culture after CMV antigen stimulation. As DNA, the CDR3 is TGCGCCAGCAGCCAAGAGCGTCGGATTAATTCACCCCTCCACTTT. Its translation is CASSQERRINSPLHF.